Below are 21 T cell receptor beta chains sequenced from a single sample in a study of regulatory T cells in long-lasting Graves disease. Regarding time point: newly diagnosed GD, antithyroid drugs for less than 3 months. PBMC-derived RNA was used for the TCR library. TCR beta libraries were built with iRepertoire HTBI primers and Arm-PCR of CDR3 regions. TCRdb re-derived calls from the multiplex PCR reads in MiXCR, one entry per CDR3 protein. The table shows about 440,000 distinct CDR3 sequences, with 15% occurring only once. The sample also formed part of further work on T cells in Graves' hyperthyroidism and ophthalmopathy.

Specimen: peripheral blood mononuclear cells (PBMCs), collected at new diagnosis, from a patient treated with antithyroid drugs. The receptors stem from a woman younger than 45 with Graves disease.

The chain carries TRBV19 and TRBJ1-2; tentatively, D is TRBD1 (6 bases). The germline gives CDR1 LNHDA, CDR2 SQIVND (reference sequence). The CDR3 has 14 amino acids. V shed 8 bases and J shed 8 bases, with 21 bases lying between them. CDR3 bases: TGTGCCAGTCATCGGGCGGAGACAGGCGGCGGCTACACCTTC. Encoded protein: CASHRAETGGGYTF.

This clonotype appeared many times. The genes are TRBV7-2 and TRBJ1-1; D remains unclear. This CDR3 spans 13 amino acids. Trimming left V 1 base short and J 6 bases short, with 9 bases between. CDR1 is SGHTA, CDR2 FQGNSA, per germline. The CDR3 sequence: CASSLGWRPEAFF. The DNA for the CDR3 is TGTGCCAGCAGCTTAGGTTGGAGGCCTGAAGCTTTCTTT.

This clonotype was observed many times. CDR3 sequence: CSASTGGGYTF. The CDR3 DNA follows: TGCAGTGCGTCCACAGGGGGCGGCTACACCTTC. This chain joins TRBV20-1 and TRBJ1-2; 9 positions match TRBD1. After removal of 6 bases from V and 8 bases from J, the junction contained 4 bases not matched to a gene. CDR3 length: 11 residues. From germline, CDR1 is DFQATT and CDR2 SNEGSKA (reference sequence).

This clonotype appeared many times. In DNA form, the CDR3 reads TGTGCCAGCTCACAGGACAGGGACAATGAGCAGTTCTTC. This sequence encodes CASSQDRDNEQFF. The chain uses TRBV18 and TRBJ2-1; 8 positions agree with TRBD1. The CDR3 runs to 13 residues. CDR1 and CDR2 (germline): KGHSH, LQKENI. The V and J ends lost 4 bases and 5 bases, in that order; junction bases with no gene match: 1.

The chain joins TRBV18 to TRBJ2-1; D is possibly TRBD2 (5 bases). Germline CDR1 KGHSH, CDR2 LQKENI. This CDR3 contains 13 residues. V lost 6 bases, J lost 7 bases, and 13 bases lay in between. The CDR3, as DNA: TGTGCCAGCTCGACTACAGTCTCAAATGAGCAGTTCTTC. It specifies CASSTTVSNEQFF.

V usage is TRBV6-1 and J usage is TRBJ2-7; unclear D gene. The CDR3 totals 12 residues. From germline, CDR1 is MNHNS and CDR2 SASEGT. Trimming removed 6 bases from V and 3 bases from J, with 9 bases in between. The CDR3 nucleotides read TGTGCCAGCAGGAGAGAGAACTACGAGCAGTACTTC. Translation: CASRRENYEQYF.

This clonotype occurred many times. V is TRBV24-1 and J is TRBJ2-5; the match to TRBD2 covers 8 bases. Trimming cost V 1 base and J 4 bases; bases outside gene matches: 4. This CDR3 has 15 residues. Germline V gene sequence: CDR1 KGHDR, CDR2 SFDVKD. The CDR3: CATSDLSSGLETQYF. CDR3 bases: TGTGCCACCAGTGATTTATCTAGCGGGTTAGAGACCCAGTACTTC.

This clonotype was seen a handful of times. The V gene is TRBV2, the J gene TRBJ2-7, with 12 bases matching TRBD2. The germline CDR1 and CDR2 sequences are SNHLY and FYNNEI. CDR3 length: 21 amino acids. Trimming cost V 6 bases and J 3 bases; bases outside gene matches: 24. The CDR3 loop is CASSLRGGLAGTPPGNYEQYF. For the CDR3, the DNA is TGTGCCAGCAGCCTAAGGGGGGGACTAGCGGGCACCCCTCCCGGGAACTACGAGCAGTACTTC. The full variable domain, with the rest looked up from reference TRBV2 and TRBJ2-7, is EPEVTQTPSHQVTQMGQEVILRCVPISNHLYFYWYRQILGQKVEFLVSFYNNEISEKSEIFDDQFSVERPDGSNFTLKIRSTKLEDSAMYFCASSLRGGLAGTPPGNYEQYFGPGTRLTVT.

The genes are TRBV30 and TRBJ2-1, with D possibly TRBD1 on 5 matching bases. This CDR3 contains 12 residues. V was clipped by 4 bases and J by 10 bases, with 14 bases between them. The germline CDR1 and CDR2 sequences are GTSNPN and SVGIG (reference sequence). The CDR3 spells CAWTIQGYEQFF. DNA of the CDR3: TGTGCCTGGACCATTCAGGGCTACGAGCAGTTCTTC.

The rearrangement links TRBV24-1 to TRBJ2-1, with TRBD2 identical over 12 bases. The CDR3 totals 15 residues. Germline loops: CDR1 KGHDR, CDR2 SFDVKD. Trimming removed 5 bases from V and 6 bases from J; junction bases left unmatched: 4. The CDR3 region is CATSVGLAGLNEQFF. DNA of the CDR3: TGTGCCACCAGTGTCGGACTAGCGGGGCTCAATGAGCAGTTCTTC.

This clonotype was picked up many times. The chain is built from TRBV16 and TRBJ1-2; a possible D gene is TRBD1 (5 bases). The CDR3 covers 14 residues. CDR1 and CDR2 from the germline V gene are KGHSY and FQNENV. V lost 2 bases to trimming and J lost 8 bases, with 15 bases between them. DNA for the CDR3: TGTGCCAGCAGCCAAACCCCCCTCCAGGGAGGCTACACCTTC. It codes for CASSQTPLQGGYTF.

This clonotype was counted between two and nine times. The chain employs TRBV29-1 and TRBJ2-7; maybe TRBD1 (5 bases). The CDR3 is 11 amino acids. Germline assignment: CDR1 SQVTM and CDR2 ANQGSEA. Written as DNA, the CDR3 is TGCAGTTTCGACCAGGGCTACGAGCAGTACTTC. As protein: CSFDQGYEQYF.

The V and J genes are TRBV7-9 and TRBJ2-7; D call uncertain. The CDR3 sequence is 14 residues long. Germline values: CDR1 SEHNR, CDR2 FQNEAQ (reference sequence). V gave up 5 bases and J gave up 2 bases, with 13 bases separating them. The CDR3, as DNA: TGTGCCAGCAGCCAAGACTTGAACCCCTACGAGCAGTACTTC. Translation gives CASSQDLNPYEQYF.

The sample holds one count of this clonotype. This may arise from a read error, as a much more abundant clone is one base away. The V and J genes are TRBV27 and TRBJ2-5; 8 bases map to TRBD2. J gave up 9 bases and V 0 bases, and 9 bases lay outside the gene matches. The germline gives CDR1 MNHEY, CDR2 SMNVEV (reference sequence). The CDR3 has 15 residues. The DNA for the CDR3 is TGTGCCAGCAGTTTATCTGTAGCGGGACGGGAGGCCCAGTACTTC. Its protein is CASSLSVAGREAQYF.

This clonotype was seen repeatedly, ten times or more. The gene calls are TRBV27 and TRBJ2-1, with a possible D match to TRBD1 (6 bases). Trimming stripped 5 bases from V and 2 bases from J, with 13 bases between. The CDR3 totals 15 residues. Germline values: CDR1 MNHEY, CDR2 SMNVEV (reference sequence). As DNA, the CDR3 is TGTGCCAGCAGTGTACAGGGTTGGCCCTACAATGAGCAGTTCTTC. Amino acid sequence: CASSVQGWPYNEQFF.

This clonotype came up many times. This chain links TRBV3-1 with TRBJ2-3; 7 bases align to TRBD2. This CDR3 has 16 amino acids. Germline loops: CDR1 LGHDT, CDR2 YNNKEL (reference sequence). V was pared by 4 bases and J by 1 base, with 8 bases of the junction left unmatched. The CDR3 here is CASSPGSGVRTDTQYF. CDR3 nucleotides: TGTGCCAGCAGCCCCGGAAGCGGGGTCCGCACAGATACGCAGTATTTT.

This clonotype has ten or more counts. This chain uses TRBV9 with TRBJ1-2, with 7 bases that match TRBD1. This CDR3 is 15 amino acids long. Trimming cost V 2 bases and J 4 bases; bases outside gene matches: 8. Germline V gene data show CDR1 as SGDLS and CDR2 as YYNGEE. Here the CDR3 reads CASSVGDREVYGYTF. In nucleotides, the CDR3 is TGTGCCAGCAGCGTTGGAGACAGGGAGGTCTATGGCTACACCTTC.

As regards this clonotype: Being one base from a much bigger clone, this may be a read error. The rearrangement uses TRBV20-1 and TRBJ1-5; D remains unclear. Germline CDR1 and CDR2: DFQATT and SNEGSKA (reference sequence). This CDR3 is 13 amino acids long. V was shortened by 6 bases and J by 5 bases, with 14 bases between the two germline ends. The CDR3 coding sequence is TGCAGTGCCATACGAGATCCCGATCAGCCCCAGCATTTT. Protein product: CSAIRDPDQPQHF.

The V call is TRBV29-1, the J call TRBJ1-3; unclear D gene. Germline V gives CDR1 SQVTM, CDR2 ANQGSEA. V gave up 6 bases and J gave up 3 bases, with 12 bases separating them. CDR3 length equals 13 residues. CDR3 loop: CSVATRVGNTIYF. CDR3 bases: TGCAGCGTCGCGACCCGGGTTGGAAACACCATATATTTT.

The CDR3 sequence: CASSGPVNYGYTF. CDR3 DNA: TGTGCCAGCTCAGGGCCGGTCAACTATGGCTACACCTTC. This sequence joins TRBV18 and TRBJ1-2, with no clear D. This CDR3 comprises 13 residues. The V gene's germline CDR1 is KGHSH and CDR2 LQKENI. The V end lost 5 bases, the J end lost 2 bases, and 9 bases lay between the germline ends.

The rearrangement links TRBV6-1 to TRBJ1-5; the D is unclear. V dropped 5 bases and J dropped 6 bases, with 17 bases sitting between them. This CDR3 has 15 amino acids. The germline V gene encodes CDR1 MNHNS and CDR2 SASEGT. The CDR3 region is CASSPRNEASQPQHF. Here the CDR3 DNA reads TGTGCCAGCAGTCCCCGAAACGAGGCGAGTCAGCCCCAGCATTTT.